Here is one T cell receptor beta chain with its context. These data come from a study of blood T cell repertoires in COVID-19. In the source study's methods: Cell counts per sample came from amplifying reference gene primers. Sequenced by immunoSEQ multiplex PCR; TCRdb stores in-frame clones only, minus some. V, J and clone size are taken as reported in that table, and D and trimming were inferred from the DNA itself. The data show about 160,000 clones, 82% seen once. CDR3 length equals 19 residues. The V segment lost 4 bases and the J segment 1 base; nucleotides outside the gene matches: 13. Germline CDR1 is SGHVS and CDR2 is FQNEAQ. A Seattle source enrolled patients during active infection and followed them longitudinally.

The origin of this receptor is a middle-aged woman with COVID-19, enrolled during active disease. Sequences were obtained from peripheral blood. The rearrangement joins TRBV7-8 to TRBJ2-7, with 13 bases identical to TRBD2. The CDR3 reads CASSSLSGLTSGRSYEQYF. In DNA form, the CDR3 reads TGTGCCAGCAGCTCCCTTAGTGGATTGACTAGCGGGAGGTCCTACGAGCAGTACTTC.